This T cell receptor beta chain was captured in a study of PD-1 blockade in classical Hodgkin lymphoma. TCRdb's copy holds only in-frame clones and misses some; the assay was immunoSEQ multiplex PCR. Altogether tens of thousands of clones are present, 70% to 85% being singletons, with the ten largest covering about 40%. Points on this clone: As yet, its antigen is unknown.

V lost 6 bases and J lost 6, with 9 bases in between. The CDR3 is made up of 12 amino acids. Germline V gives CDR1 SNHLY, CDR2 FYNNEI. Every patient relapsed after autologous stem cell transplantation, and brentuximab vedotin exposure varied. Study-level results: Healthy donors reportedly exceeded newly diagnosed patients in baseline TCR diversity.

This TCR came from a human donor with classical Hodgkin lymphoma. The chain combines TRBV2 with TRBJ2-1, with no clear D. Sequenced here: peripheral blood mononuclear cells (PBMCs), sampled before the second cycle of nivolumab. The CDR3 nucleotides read TGTGCCAGCAGCAATTACCTCAATGAGCAGTTCTTC. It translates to CASSNYLNEQFF. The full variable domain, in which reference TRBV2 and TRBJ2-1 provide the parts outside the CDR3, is EPEVTQTPSHQVTQMGQEVILRCVPISNHLYFYWYRQILGQKVEFLVSFYNNEISEKSEIFDDQFSVERPDGSNFTLKIRSTKLEDSAMYFCASSNYLNEQFFGPGTRLTVL.